Below, 28 T cell receptor beta chains from the same sample are listed, as sequenced in a study of shared clonotypes between healthy human individuals. The naive CD8 population came from CD45RO-negative cells selected for CCR7, without terminally differentiated effector memory CD45RA+ cells. The method was immunoSEQ multiplex PCR; TCRdb's version includes in-frame clones alone and lacks a portion of them. The data show approximately 810,000 clones, 90% to 95% seen once. The sequenced sample consisted of naive CD8+ T cells sorted from blood. These receptors were collected from a man younger than 40 in good health.

The chain has TRBV5-5 and TRBJ1-4; unclear D gene. The CDR3 length is 14 residues. Germline CDR1 is SGHKS and CDR2 is YYEKEE (reference sequence). Between the trimmed V and J ends, which lost 6 bases and 2 bases, there was a span of 11 bases. The CDR3 loop reads CASTWYNTNEKLFF. CDR3 nucleotides: TGTGCCAGCACCTGGTATAATACTAATGAAAAACTGTTTTTT.

This clone is a singleton in its sample. The genes are TRBV6-6 and TRBJ2-7, with 7 positions matching TRBD1. V shed 10 bases, J shed 3 bases, and the junction held 6 bases outside the gene matches. The germline CDR1 and CDR2 sequences are MNHNY and SVGAGI (reference sequence). This CDR3 region has 12 residues. CDR3 sequence (DNA): TGTGCCACGAGGACAGGAGGCTACGAGCAGTACTTC. This translates into CATRTGGYEQYF.

This clone occurred a few times. J is TRBJ1-5 and V is TRBV10-1, with 7 bases that match TRBD1. The CDR3 has 16 amino acids. Looked up from germline, CDR1 is WNHNN and CDR2 is SYGVQD (reference sequence). J gave up 6 bases and V 7 bases, and 15 bases lay outside the gene matches. DNA for the CDR3: TGCGCCAGCAAATTACACTCGGGGACAGTGCGTCAGCCCCAGCATTTT. It specifies CASKLHSGTVRQPQHF.

Details on this clone: This likely reflects a read error, since a far larger clone is one base away. This CDR3 is also generated by other DNA sequences in the sample. The chain combines TRBV7-9 with TRBJ2-1; maybe TRBD2 (6 bases). The CDR3 is made up of 14 amino acids. Trimming pared 3 bases from V and 0 bases from J, leaving 6 bases between. Germline values: CDR1 SEHNR, CDR2 FQNEAQ (reference sequence). The CDR3 loop is CASSFGSSYNEQFF. The CDR3 DNA is TGTGCCAGCAGCTTCGGGAGCTCCTACAATGAGCAGTTCTTC.

The V and J genes are TRBV2 and TRBJ2-7, with D possibly TRBD2 on 6 matching bases. This CDR3 has 14 residues. V was clipped by 11 bases and J by 0 bases, with 17 bases between them. The germline gives CDR1 SNHLY, CDR2 FYNNEI. The CDR3 nucleotides are TGTGCCGTCCCCCTGGGGGAGGACTCCTACGAGCAGTACTTC. Protein product: CAVPLGEDSYEQYF. The full variable domain, in which reference TRBV2 and TRBJ2-7 provide the parts outside the CDR3, is EPEVTQTPSHQVTQMGQEVILRCVPISNHLYFYWYRQILGQKVEFLVSFYNNEISEKSEIFDDQFSVERPDGSNFTLKIRSTKLEDSAMYFCAVPLGEDSYEQYFGPGTRLTVT.

This clone was counted a single time. The V and J genes are TRBV10-1 and TRBJ2-7; D is ambiguous. V gave up 3 bases and J gave up 2 bases, with 11 bases separating them. This CDR3 contains 14 residues. CDR1 and CDR2 (germline): WNHNN, SYGVQD (reference sequence). The DNA of the CDR3 is TGCGCCAGCAGTGAAAACTATCGACCCTACGAGCAGTACTTC. It is translated as CASSENYRPYEQYF.

The genes are TRBV15 and TRBJ1-4; TRBD1 matches 9 bases. The junction had 12 bases not matched to a gene; V was cut back by 8 bases and J by 2 bases. The V gene's germline CDR1 is LNHNV and CDR2 YYDKDF (reference sequence). The CDR3 length is 17 residues. CDR3 sequence: CATENLGTGGTNEKLFF. The CDR3 coding sequence is TGTGCCACCGAGAACCTGGGAACAGGGGGCACTAATGAAAAACTGTTTTTT. Drawing the rest from reference TRBV15 and TRBJ1-4, the complete variable domain is DAMVIQNPRYQVTQFGKPVTLSCSQTLNHNVMYWYQQKSSQAPKLLFHYYDKDFNNEADTPDNFQSRRPNTSFCFLDIRSPGLGDTAMYLCATENLGTGGTNEKLFFGSGTQLSVL.

This rearrangement joins TRBV7-9 to TRBJ1-2; D may be TRBD1 (5 bases). The CDR3 totals 12 residues. Germline CDR1 and CDR2: SEHNR and FQNEAQ (reference sequence). V was clipped by 2 bases and J by 6 bases, with 7 bases between them. The CDR3 here is CASSLLQDGYTF. The CDR3 DNA is TGTGCCAGCAGCTTATTACAGGATGGCTACACCTTC.

The chain is built from TRBV29-1 and TRBJ1-2, with D unresolved. CDR1 and CDR2 (germline): SQVTM, ANQGSEA. The germline V and J ends were trimmed by 0 bases and 7 bases, with 12 bases remaining between them. CDR3 length equals 13 residues. The CDR3 DNA sequence: TGCAGCGTTGAAGACCCCCTCTTATTTGGCTACACCTTC. It codes for CSVEDPLLFGYTF.

The chain has TRBV2 and TRBJ2-5; 7 bases fit TRBD2. V dropped 8 bases and J dropped 0; count of bases not matched to a gene: 15. Germline V gives CDR1 SNHLY, CDR2 FYNNEI. CDR3 length: 17 residues. CDR3 sequence (DNA): TGTGCCAGCTTTGGCGGGAGCCGTAGTTCTTACCAAGAGACCCAGTACTTC. Protein sequence: CASFGGSRSSYQETQYF.

In this sample, this clone turned up once. The chain is built from TRBV28 and TRBJ1-2; tentatively, D is TRBD1 (5 bases). Germline V gene data show CDR1 as MDHEN and CDR2 as SYDVKM. Trimming cost V 2 bases and J 3 bases, with 10 bases left between them. The CDR3 length is 14 residues. CDR3 bases: TGTGCCAGCAGTTTACTGGGGGATTACTATGGCTACACCTTC. It encodes CASSLLGDYYGYTF.

This sequence joins TRBV7-8 and TRBJ2-7; TRBD1 matches at 7 bases. With 5 bases clipped from V and 6 bases from J, the junction kept 1 base outside the gene matches. The CDR3 contains 11 residues. Per germline, CDR1 SGHVS and CDR2 FQNEAQ. CDR3 sequence reads: CASSAGGEQYF. In DNA form, the CDR3 reads TGTGCCAGCAGCGCAGGGGGCGAGCAGTACTTC. Combining the CDR3 with reference TRBV7-8 and TRBJ2-7 gives the whole variable domain GAGVSQSPRYKVAKRGQDVALRCDPISGHVSLFWYQQALGQGPEFLTYFQNEAQLDKSGLPSDRFFAERPEGSVSTLKIQRTQQEDSAVYLCASSAGGEQYFGPGTRLTVT.

The chain uses TRBV5-1 and TRBJ2-7; possible D gene TRBD1, 6 bases. CDR1 is SGHRS, CDR2 YFSETQ, per germline. Trimming shortened V by 4 bases and J by 2 bases, and 16 bases separated the two germline ends. The CDR3 is 15 amino acids. CDR3 sequence reads: CASSTTGSITYEQYF. In nucleotides, the CDR3 is TGCGCCAGCAGCACCACAGGGTCTATAACCTACGAGCAGTACTTC.

The chain combines TRBV29-1 with TRBJ2-1; D is undetermined. This CDR3 comprises 14 residues. V was shortened by 4 bases and J by 9 bases, with 19 bases between the two germline ends. Germline V gene lookup returns CDR1 SQVTM and CDR2 ANQGSEA. CDR3 in amino acids: CSVAGGELSSEQFF. In nucleotides, the CDR3 is TGCAGCGTTGCAGGCGGCGAGCTATCAAGTGAGCAGTTCTTC.

The rearrangement links TRBV7-6 to TRBJ2-7; TRBD1 matches at 7 bases. V shed 1 base and J 4 bases; nucleotides not matched to a gene: 7. Germline values: CDR1 SGHVS, CDR2 FNYEAQ. This CDR3 is 15 amino acids long. In DNA form, the CDR3 reads TGTGCCAGCAGCTTAGAAGGGACAGCATTTTACGAGCAGTACTTC. This gives the protein CASSLEGTAFYEQYF.

On this clone itself: This same CDR3 is encoded by further DNA sequences in the sample. V is TRBV9 and J is TRBJ2-1, with 9 bases matching TRBD2. CDR3 length: 15 amino acids. With 1 base clipped from V and 4 bases from J, the junction kept 3 bases outside the gene matches. Germline values: CDR1 SGDLS, CDR2 YYNGEE. CDR3 sequence: CASSVTSGQYNEQFF. DNA of the CDR3: TGTGCCAGCAGCGTAACTAGCGGGCAATACAATGAGCAGTTCTTC. Full variable domain (outside the CDR3, taken from reference TRBV9 and TRBJ2-1): DSGVTQTPKHLITATGQRVTLRCSPRSGDLSVYWYQQSLDQGLQFLIQYYNGEERAKGNILERFSAQQFPDLHSELNLSSLELGDSALYFCASSVTSGQYNEQFFGPGTRLTVL.

In its sample, this clone was seen a few times. This chain uses TRBV6-5 with TRBJ1-5; D gene ambiguous. Trimming shortened V by 5 bases and J by 1 base, and 9 bases separated the two germline ends. This CDR3 spans 14 amino acids. Per the germline V gene, CDR1 is MNHEY and CDR2 is SVGAGI. CDR3 sequence: CASSPWQSNQPQHF. CDR3 DNA: TGTGCCAGCAGTCCATGGCAGAGCAATCAGCCCCAGCATTTT.

The V call is TRBV4-1, the J call TRBJ2-7; maybe TRBD2 (6 bases). The germline V gene has CDR1 MGHRA and CDR2 YSYEKL. Deletions cut 1 base from V and 3 bases from J, with 7 bases between. The CDR3 totals 13 residues. The CDR3 region is CASSQGGDYEQYF. As DNA, the CDR3 is TGCGCCAGCAGCCAAGGGGGGGACTACGAGCAGTACTTC.

The chain recombines TRBV7-6 with TRBJ2-7, with 14 bases lining up with TRBD2. J was trimmed by 5 bases and V by 5 bases; bases with no gene match: 8. The CDR3 consists of 16 residues. CDR1 SGHVS and CDR2 FNYEAQ come from the germline V gene. The CDR3 DNA reads TGTGCCAGCAGCCTATCCAGACTAGCGGGAGGGCACGAGCAGTACTTC. Translation: CASSLSRLAGGHEQYF.

The chain combines TRBV15 with TRBJ1-1; perhaps TRBD1 as D (6 bases). Germline-derived CDR1 and CDR2 are LNHNV and YYDKDF (reference sequence). The length of the CDR3 is 16 residues. The V and J ends lost 1 base and 1 base respectively, with 13 bases between them. The CDR3, as DNA: TGTGCCACCAGCAGAGCCAGGGGCGATAGGAACACTGAAGCTTTCTTT. The encoded protein is CATSRARGDRNTEAFF.

This sequence joins TRBV5-1 and TRBJ2-7, with D maybe TRBD2 (6 bases). This CDR3 has 12 amino acids. CDR1 SGHRS and CDR2 YFSETQ come from the germline V gene. V gave up 4 bases and J gave up 2 bases, with 7 bases separating them. CDR3 sequence (DNA): TGCGCCAGCAGCGGGAGGACCTACGAGCAGTACTTC. This gives the protein CASSGRTYEQYF.

The chain has TRBV6-1 and TRBJ2-1, with 11 positions matching TRBD2. Germline V gene sequence: CDR1 MNHNS, CDR2 SASEGT. The CDR3 extends over 15 amino acids. With 2 bases clipped from V and 8 bases from J, the junction kept 5 bases outside the gene matches. Here the CDR3 reads CASSETSGSIHEQFF. Here the CDR3 DNA reads TGTGCCAGCAGTGAAACTAGCGGGAGTATCCATGAGCAGTTCTTC.

V usage is TRBV10-3 and J usage is TRBJ2-7, with a possible D match to TRBD2 (6 bases). Germline V gene lookup returns CDR1 ENHRY and CDR2 SYGVKD. V lost 3 bases and J 1 base, leaving 13 bases between the germline ends. The CDR3 is 15 residues long. This chain's CDR3 is CAISETYRGSYEQYF. In DNA, the CDR3 is TGTGCCATCAGTGAAACGTACCGGGGGTCCTACGAGCAGTACTTC.

To note about this clone: Other DNA sequences from this sample encode an identical CDR3 as well. This chain uses TRBV27 with TRBJ2-7; maybe TRBD1 (5 bases). Trimming stripped 5 bases from V and 0 bases from J, with 8 bases between. The CDR3 spans 13 residues. Per the germline V gene, CDR1 is MNHEY and CDR2 is SMNVEV (reference sequence). The CDR3 DNA reads as TGTGCCAGCAGTCCCAGGGTCTCCTACGAGCAGTACTTC. The encoded protein is CASSPRVSYEQYF.

The CDR3 nucleotides read TGTGCCAGCAGCCTAATCCACTCCTACAATGAGCAGTTCTTC. Protein sequence: CASSLIHSYNEQFF. The V call is TRBV28, the J call TRBJ2-1, with D hard to call. The CDR3 consists of 14 residues. V shed 6 bases and J shed 0 bases, with 9 bases lying between them. Germline assignment: CDR1 MDHEN and CDR2 SYDVKM. Variable domain in full (rest from reference TRBV28 and TRBJ2-1): DVKVTQSSRYLVKRTGEKVFLECVQDMDHENMFWYRQDPGLGLRLIYFSYDVKMKEKGDIPEGYSVSREKKERFSLILESASTNQTSMYLCASSLIHSYNEQFFGPGTRLTVL.

V gene TRBV10-3 combines with J gene TRBJ2-5; TRBD1 might be the D (7 bases). Germline loops: CDR1 ENHRY, CDR2 SYGVKD. V lost 6 bases to trimming and J lost 5 bases, with 13 bases between them. The CDR3 consists of 13 residues. CDR3 nucleotides: TGTGCCATCAGGGGAGGACAGGAGGAGACCCAGTACTTC. Translated, it gives CAIRGGQEETQYF.

There are a few counts of this clone. V and J are TRBV4-1 and TRBJ2-1, with D hard to call. V was cut by 1 base and J by 9 bases, with 10 bases left in between. Germline CDR1 is MGHRA and CDR2 is YSYEKL. CDR3 length: 13 residues. DNA of the CDR3: TGCGCCAGCAGCCAAGTAAGGGTTGGTGAGCAGTTCTTC. Translation gives CASSQVRVGEQFF.

The rearrangement uses TRBV27 and TRBJ2-1, with D unclear. The CDR3 loop spans 12 amino acids. Germline CDR1 MNHEY, CDR2 SMNVEV (reference sequence). V lost 0 bases to trimming and J lost 8 bases, with 5 bases between them. CDR3 amino acids: CASSLSRHEQFF. The CDR3 coding sequence is TGTGCCAGCAGTTTATCCAGGCATGAGCAGTTCTTC.